The 19 T cell receptor beta chains given below trace back to one sample, sequenced in a study of blood T cells in healthy people across ages (dated by TCRdb to the mid-2010s). Library creation used 5' RACE. The sequencing machine was an Illumina HiSeq 2500. A second PCR of roughly 6 to 12 cycles was run with a J-beta primer mix and a sample-barcoded 5' primer. TCRdb trimmed public reads at Q25 via fastp, called clones via MiXCR and kept in-frame beta chains. Each entry merges the rows of one CDR3 protein and shows their most common DNA and genes. Recorded for this sample are over 1.5 million distinct CDR3 sequences; about 50% of them occurred a single time. The ten largest account for 2.1% of the sample. What was sequenced was blood. The origin of the receptors is a woman in her forties in good health.

The rearrangement joins TRBV4-3 to TRBJ2-5, with 9 positions matching TRBD1. TRBJ2-7 explains the end of the DNA better; the J call may be wrong. Germline loops: CDR1 LGHNA, CDR2 YSLEER. The CDR3 is made up of 13 amino acids. In DNA form, the CDR3 reads TGCGCCAGCAGCCGGACAGGGGAGGACGAGCAGTACTTC. It translates to CASSRTGEDEQYF.

This clonotype was recorded a few times. The J gene is TRBJ2-7, the V gene TRBV6-6; 7 nucleotides agree with TRBD2. Trimming cost V 2 bases and J 0 bases; bases outside gene matches: 4. This CDR3 comprises 15 residues. Germline V gene data show CDR1 as MNHNY and CDR2 as SVGAGI (reference sequence). The CDR3 reads CASSYPSGNSYEQYF. In DNA form, the CDR3 reads TGTGCCAGCAGTTACCCCAGCGGGAACTCCTACGAGCAGTACTTC.

In its sample, this clonotype was seen a few times. The chain joins TRBV13 to TRBJ2-1; no reliable D call. This CDR3 contains 15 residues. Trimming pared 4 bases from V and 0 bases from J, leaving 10 bases between. From germline, CDR1 is PRHDT and CDR2 FYEKMQ (reference sequence). The CDR3 protein is CASSSPRSSYNEQFF. The CDR3 DNA is TGTGCCAGCAGCTCCCCTCGGAGCTCCTACAATGAGCAGTTCTTC.

The chain is built from TRBV12-3 or TRBV12-4 and TRBJ2-5; TRBD2 matches 8 bases. J was trimmed by 2 bases and V by 8 bases; bases with no gene match: 10. The CDR3 contains 15 residues. CDR3 amino acids: CASCPSGGFQETQYF. The CDR3 DNA reads as TGTGCCAGCTGCCCAAGCGGGGGTTTTCAAGAGACCCAGTACTTC.

The chain has TRBV6-5 and TRBJ2-3; D is unclear. Per the germline V gene, CDR1 is MNHEY and CDR2 is SVGAGI. The germline V and J ends were trimmed by 2 bases and 0 bases, with 24 bases remaining between them. This CDR3 comprises 20 residues. CDR3 region: CASSYQPPSAVGTSTDTQYF. For the CDR3, the DNA is TGTGCCAGCAGTTACCAACCACCATCGGCCGTGGGCACGAGCACAGATACGCAGTATTTT.

The sample holds many counts of this clonotype. V gene TRBV27 combines with J gene TRBJ2-5, with TRBD2 matching 12 bases. The CDR3 length is 16 residues. V lost 5 bases and J lost 2; bases outside the gene matches: 6. Germline V gene sequence: CDR1 MNHEY, CDR2 SMNVEV (reference sequence). The CDR3 coding sequence is TGTGCCAGCAGTACAAGACTAGCGGGGGATCAAGAGACCCAGTACTTC. Amino acids: CASSTRLAGDQETQYF.

V usage is TRBV6-6 and J usage is TRBJ2-1; 11 bases are shared with TRBD1. The CDR3 length is 16 residues. Looked up from germline, CDR1 is MNHNY and CDR2 is SVGAGI (reference sequence). V shed 0 bases, J shed 8 bases, and the junction held 6 bases outside the gene matches. The CDR3 here is CASSYSLGQGVDEQFF. The CDR3 bases are TGTGCCAGCAGTTACTCCCTGGGACAGGGGGTAGATGAGCAGTTCTTC.

This clonotype has a handful of counts. The chain couples TRBV7-2 to TRBJ2-6, with D perhaps matching TRBD1 (5 bases). This CDR3 region has 17 residues. Trimming pared 2 bases from V and 0 bases from J, leaving 11 bases between. Germline CDR1 and CDR2: SGHTA and FQGNSA. The CDR3 nucleotides are TGTGCCAGCAGCTTATCTATGGGGCCCTCTGGGGCCAACGTCCTGACTTTC. Residues: CASSLSMGPSGANVLTF.

This sequence joins TRBV11-2 and TRBJ2-2; 9 bases agree with TRBD1. The CDR3 length is 19 residues. The V gene's germline CDR1 is SGHAT and CDR2 FQNNGV. The V gene end was trimmed by 3 bases and the J gene end by 1 base; junction bases not matched to a gene: 12. This chain's CDR3 is CASSFFFEPGQGNTGELFF. CDR3 nucleotides: TGTGCCAGCAGCTTTTTCTTCGAACCGGGACAGGGGAACACCGGGGAGCTGTTTTTT.

V gene TRBV28 combines with J gene TRBJ2-7; D not certain. CDR3 length equals 11 residues. CDR1 is MDHEN, CDR2 SYDVKM, per germline. V was shortened by 8 bases and J by 6 bases, with 11 bases between the two germline ends. The CDR3 bases are TGTGCCAGCGGTTCAGGCGCCGAGCAGTACTTC. Residues: CASGSGAEQYF.

The V and J genes are TRBV12-5 and TRBJ2-3; 9 bases align to TRBD1. Losses at the gene ends were 3 bases for V and 4 bases for J; bases not matched to a gene: 8. In germline, CDR1 is LGHNT, CDR2 FRNRAP. The CDR3 extends over 16 amino acids. Here the CDR3 DNA reads TGTGCTAGTGGTTTAACCGGGACAGGGAAAGCAGATACGCAGTATTTT. Protein product: CASGLTGTGKADTQYF.

This rearrangement joins TRBV7-2 to TRBJ2-1; D possibly corresponds to TRBD1 (5 bases). Germline CDR1 is SGHTA and CDR2 is FQGNSA. Trimming pared 5 bases from V and 5 bases from J, leaving 10 bases between. The CDR3 length is 13 residues. The CDR3 DNA sequence: TGTGCCAGCAGCAAGGACACCGACAATGAGCAGTTCTTC. Protein: CASSKDTDNEQFF.

This clonotype came up many times. This sequence joins TRBV7-2 and TRBJ2-5; maybe TRBD2 (6 bases). Deletions cut 0 bases from V and 2 bases from J, with 10 bases between. The CDR3 is 15 amino acids. Germline CDR1 SGHTA, CDR2 FQGNSA. The CDR3 protein is CASSLARAGQETQYF. The CDR3 DNA follows: TGTGCCAGCAGCTTAGCGCGGGCGGGGCAAGAGACCCAGTACTTC.

Concerning this clonotype itself: Relative to the germline gene, one junction end is altered; a read error may explain this. The genes are TRBV20-1 and TRBJ2-7; the match to TRBD1 covers 7 bases. The closer fit of TRBJ2-5 to the DNA end suggests the J call may be wrong. The germline CDR1 and CDR2 sequences are DFQATT and SNEGSKA (reference sequence). CDR3 size: 13 residues. Written as DNA, the CDR3 is TGCCGTGCTAGCCGAGGGGGCGTGGAGACCCAGTACTTC. This gives the protein CRASRGGVETQYF.

This clonotype was seen more than once but under ten times. This chain joins TRBV12-5 and TRBJ2-1; possible D gene TRBD2, 5 bases. Germline CDR1 reads LGHNT; CDR2 reads FRNRAP. The ends were cut back, 5 bases at V and 7 bases at J, with 9 bases in the middle. CDR3 size: 12 residues. The CDR3 here is CASGRGLNEQFF. Written as DNA, the CDR3 is TGTGCTAGTGGTAGAGGGCTAAATGAGCAGTTCTTC.

This clonotype occurred many times. The gene calls are TRBV7-2 and TRBJ2-7; 10 bases are shared with TRBD1. V was clipped by 5 bases and J by 3 bases; unmatched bases: 4. This CDR3 has 14 amino acids. Looked up from germline, CDR1 is SGHTA and CDR2 is FQGNSA. CDR3 nucleotides: TGTGCCAGCAGCCCTCGGACAGGGGGCTACGAGCAGTACTTC. Translation gives CASSPRTGGYEQYF.

V usage is TRBV24-1 and J usage is TRBJ1-2, with 8 bases fitting TRBD1. The junction had 4 bases not matched to a gene; V was cut back by 3 bases and J by 5 bases. This CDR3 contains 14 residues. Germline lookup yields CDR1 KGHDR and CDR2 SFDVKD. The CDR3: CATSDRTGYYGYTF. The DNA of the CDR3 is TGTGCCACCAGTGATCGGACAGGGTATTATGGCTACACCTTC.

This clonotype has more than one count but fewer than ten. The V and J genes are TRBV20-1 and TRBJ2-5, with a tentative D call TRBD2 (5 bases). Trimming took 2 bases from V and 11 from J, leaving 12 bases between them. CDR1 DFQATT and CDR2 SNEGSKA come from the germline V gene (reference sequence). The CDR3 loop spans 11 amino acids. The CDR3 protein is CSARTAREQYF. The CDR3 nucleotides are TGCAGTGCTAGAACAGCTAGGGAGCAGTACTTC.

In this sample, this clonotype turned up a few times. The chain couples TRBV6-6 to TRBJ2-5, with TRBD1 identical over 9 bases. Germline V gives CDR1 MNHNY, CDR2 SVGAGI (reference sequence). Trimming took 6 bases from V and 3 from J; bases not matched to a gene: 2. The CDR3 extends over 13 amino acids. CDR3 sequence (DNA): TGTGCCAGCAGGGGGGACAGGGAAGAGACCCAGTACTTC. It specifies CASRGDREETQYF.